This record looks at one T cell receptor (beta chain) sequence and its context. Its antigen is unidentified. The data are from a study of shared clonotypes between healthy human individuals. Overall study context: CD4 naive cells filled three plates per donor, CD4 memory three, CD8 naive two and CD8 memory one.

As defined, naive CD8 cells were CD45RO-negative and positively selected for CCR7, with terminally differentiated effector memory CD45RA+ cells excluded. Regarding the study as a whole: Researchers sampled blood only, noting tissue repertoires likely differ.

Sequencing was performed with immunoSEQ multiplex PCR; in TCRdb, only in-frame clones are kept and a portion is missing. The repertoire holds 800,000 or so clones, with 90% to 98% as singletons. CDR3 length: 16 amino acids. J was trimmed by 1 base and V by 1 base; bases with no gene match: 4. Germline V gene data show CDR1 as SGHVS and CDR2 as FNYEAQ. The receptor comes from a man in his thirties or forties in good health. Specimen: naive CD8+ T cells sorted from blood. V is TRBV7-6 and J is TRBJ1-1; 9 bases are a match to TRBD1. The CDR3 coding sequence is TGTGCCAGCAGCTTAGTGGGACAGGGACGGAACACTGAAGCTTTCTTT. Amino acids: CASSLVGQGRNTEAFF.